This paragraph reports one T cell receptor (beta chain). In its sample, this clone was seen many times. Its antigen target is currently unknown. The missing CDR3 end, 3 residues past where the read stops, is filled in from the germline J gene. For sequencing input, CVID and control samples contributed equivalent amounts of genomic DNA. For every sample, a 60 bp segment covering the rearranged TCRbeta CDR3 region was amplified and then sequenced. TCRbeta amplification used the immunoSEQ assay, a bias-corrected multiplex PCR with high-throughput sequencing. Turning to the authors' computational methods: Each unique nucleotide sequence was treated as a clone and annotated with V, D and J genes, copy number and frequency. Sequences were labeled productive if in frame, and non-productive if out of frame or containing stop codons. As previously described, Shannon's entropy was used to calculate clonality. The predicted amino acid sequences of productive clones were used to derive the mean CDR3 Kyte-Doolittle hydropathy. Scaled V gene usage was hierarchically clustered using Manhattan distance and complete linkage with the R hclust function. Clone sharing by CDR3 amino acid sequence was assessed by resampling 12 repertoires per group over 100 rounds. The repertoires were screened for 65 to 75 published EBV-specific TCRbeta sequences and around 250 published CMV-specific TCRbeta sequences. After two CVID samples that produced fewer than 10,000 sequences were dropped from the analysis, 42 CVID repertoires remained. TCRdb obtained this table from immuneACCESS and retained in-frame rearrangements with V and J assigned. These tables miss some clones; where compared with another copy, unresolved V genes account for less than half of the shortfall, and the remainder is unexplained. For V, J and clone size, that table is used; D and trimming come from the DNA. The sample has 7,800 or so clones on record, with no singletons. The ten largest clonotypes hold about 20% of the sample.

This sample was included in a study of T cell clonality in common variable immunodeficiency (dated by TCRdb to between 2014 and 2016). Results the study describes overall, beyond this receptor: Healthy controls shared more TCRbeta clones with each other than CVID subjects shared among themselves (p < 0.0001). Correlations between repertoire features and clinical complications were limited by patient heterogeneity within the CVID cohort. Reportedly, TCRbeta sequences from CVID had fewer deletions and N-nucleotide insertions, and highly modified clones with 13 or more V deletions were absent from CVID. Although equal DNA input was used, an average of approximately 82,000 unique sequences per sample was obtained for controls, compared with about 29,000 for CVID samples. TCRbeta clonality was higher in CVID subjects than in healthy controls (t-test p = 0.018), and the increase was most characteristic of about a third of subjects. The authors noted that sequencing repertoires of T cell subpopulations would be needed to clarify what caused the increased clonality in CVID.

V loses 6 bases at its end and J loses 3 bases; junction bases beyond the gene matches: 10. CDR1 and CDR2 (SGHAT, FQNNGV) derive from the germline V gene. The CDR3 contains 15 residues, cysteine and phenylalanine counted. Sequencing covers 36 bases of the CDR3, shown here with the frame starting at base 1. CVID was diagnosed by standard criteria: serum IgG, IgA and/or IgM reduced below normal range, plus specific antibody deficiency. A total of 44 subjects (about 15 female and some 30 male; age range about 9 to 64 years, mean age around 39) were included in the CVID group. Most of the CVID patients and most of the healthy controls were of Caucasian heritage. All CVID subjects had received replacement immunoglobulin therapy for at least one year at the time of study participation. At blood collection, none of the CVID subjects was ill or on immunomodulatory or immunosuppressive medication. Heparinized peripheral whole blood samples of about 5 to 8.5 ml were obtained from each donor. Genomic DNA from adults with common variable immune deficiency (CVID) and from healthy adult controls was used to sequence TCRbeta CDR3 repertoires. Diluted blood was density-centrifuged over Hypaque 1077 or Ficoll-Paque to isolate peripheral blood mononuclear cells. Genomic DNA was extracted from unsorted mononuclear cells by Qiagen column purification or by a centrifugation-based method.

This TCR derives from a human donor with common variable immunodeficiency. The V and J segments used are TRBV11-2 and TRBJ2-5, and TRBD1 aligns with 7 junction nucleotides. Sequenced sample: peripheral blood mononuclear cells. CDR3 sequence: CASSKGGQGEETQYF. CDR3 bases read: TGTGCCAGCAGTAAAGGGGGCCAGGGCGAAGAGACC.